A few counts support the clone carrying this T cell receptor (beta chain). No antigen is known for it. This table comes from immunoSEQ multiplex PCR, and its TCRdb copy is limited to in-frame clones, with some not included. The profile shows roughly 4,100 clones, 75% of them singletons. The sample originates from a study of chemoradiotherapy in HPV16-positive cancers. General study results and limits: The functional HPV-specific definition rests on just two HPV16-positive patients. Candidate HPV-specific clones and E7-related TCR motifs grew in tumor during treatment.

Trimming took off 1 base at V and 3 bases at J, with 6 bases between the two ends. CDR3 length equals 13 residues. Germline assignment: CDR1 LNHNV and CDR2 YYDKDF (reference sequence). This TCR was sampled from a human donor with HPV-associated anogenital cancer. Sample collection was performed from a patient who underwent chemoradiotherapy. This chain links TRBV15 with TRBJ1-1; D remains unclear. CDR3: CATSRGGDTEAFF. Here the CDR3 DNA reads TGTGCCACCAGCAGAGGCGGGGACACTGAAGCTTTCTTT.